This T cell receptor beta chain appears in the sequencing data of a study of prognosis after radiotherapy for stage I lung cancer. About the study: The patients comprised about a dozen men and about six women, spanning ages about 53 to 85 and having a median of 74.5 years. Whole-study findings and limits: Patients who went on to get distant metastases had lower Shannon entropy after stereotactic body radiation therapy.

Germline lookup yields CDR1 KGHSH and CDR2 LQKENI. The CDR3 sequence is 15 residues long. V trimming: 6 bases; J trimming: 9 bases; junction bases outside the gene matches: 14. Node-negative disease was confirmed in all patients by CT and PET/CT, with no prior chemotherapy, radiotherapy or other malignancies. This clonotype was seen a few times. Its target is unknown. With two-round multiplex PCR, TCR beta CDR3 sequences were amplified from genomic DNA. Individual primers that were specific to each TRBV and TRBJ gene served in first-round PCR. TCRdb recomputed calls from the multiplex PCR reads with MiXCR, one row per CDR3 protein. The profile shows about 59,000 distinct CDR3 sequences, about 26% of them singletons.

The V call is TRBV18, the J call TRBJ2-1; 7 bases align to TRBD1. This sequence was found in a donor aged 50 or older with non-small cell lung cancer. The sample here was PBMCs, taken before or after stereotactic body radiation therapy (not recorded which). The CDR3 protein is CASSREGGTISEQFF. The CDR3 DNA reads TGTGCCAGCTCCCGGGAAGGGGGCACAATTAGTGAGCAGTTCTTC.